Presented here are 31 T cell receptor beta chains from one specimen sequenced in a study of cytomegalovirus exposure and HLA in healthy donors (dated by TCRdb to between 2016 and 2019). The library came from the immunoSEQ multiplex PCR assay. For the multiplex PCR, a mixture combining 60 forward primers for TCR Vbeta segments and 13 reverse primers for TCR Jbeta segments was used. TCRdb mirrors the immuneACCESS table, restricted to in-frame sequences. Some clones are absent from its copies; in checked studies, under half trace to an unresolved V gene, and the reason for the others is unknown. In this sample the table shows 150,000 or so clones, 70% to 85% of which occur a single time. Around 2% of the sample rests with the top ten. Sequences were obtained from PBMCs. The receptor source for this set is a man aged 50-60 years in good health and CMV-seropositive.

This clone was detected only a few times. This rearrangement joins TRBV4-3 to TRBJ2-7, with 10 bases lining up with TRBD1. Germline V CDR1 and CDR2: LGHNA, YSLEER. The CDR3 consists of 17 residues. Losses at the gene ends were 3 bases for V and 5 bases for J; bases not matched to a gene: 13. This CDR3 reads CASSHEPGGQGLHEQYF. CDR3 DNA: TGCGCCAGCAGCCATGAGCCGGGGGGACAGGGGCTACACGAGCAGTACTTC.

The chain recombines TRBV7-2 with TRBJ1-2; D is undetermined. The CDR3 has 12 amino acids. V gave up 2 bases and J gave up 6 bases, with 7 bases separating them. The germline V gene encodes CDR1 SGHTA and CDR2 FQGNSA. The CDR3 DNA reads as TGTGCCAGCAGCTTAACAGAAAATGGCTACACCTTC. Its translation is CASSLTENGYTF.

This rearrangement joins TRBV4-2 to TRBJ2-3; TRBD1 matches 10 bases. This CDR3 region has 15 residues. Per germline, CDR1 LGHNA and CDR2 YNFKEQ. The trim removed 5 bases at V and 6 bases at J, leaving 8 bases unmatched. The CDR3: CASSKWDRGMDTQYF. The CDR3 DNA reads as TGTGCCAGCAGCAAGTGGGACAGGGGAATGGATACGCAGTATTTT.

This clone was counted a single time. The genes are TRBV7-2 and TRBJ2-1, with TRBD2 matching 9 bases. Germline CDR1 and CDR2: SGHTA and FQGNSA. The CDR3 spans 15 residues. After removal of 2 bases from V and 3 bases from J, the junction contained 2 bases not matched to a gene. CDR3 residues: CASSLTAGGYNEQFF. CDR3 nucleotides: TGTGCCAGCAGCTTAACAGCGGGGGGCTACAATGAGCAGTTCTTC. The complete variable domain, with remaining parts taken from reference TRBV7-2 and TRBJ2-1, reads GAGVSQSPSNKVTEKGKDVELRCDPISGHTALYWYRQSLGQGLEFLIYFQGNSAPDKSGLPSDRFSAERTGGSVSTLTIQRTQQEDSAVYLCASSLTAGGYNEQFFGPGTRLTVL.

As DNA, the CDR3 is TGTGCCATCAGTACCGGGACTAGCGGGGATGATACGCAGTATTTT. This sequence encodes CAISTGTSGDDTQYF. This chain joins TRBV10-3 and TRBJ2-3, with 13 positions matching TRBD2. This CDR3 has 15 amino acids. Trimming cost V 5 bases and J 6 bases; bases outside gene matches: 5. The germline V gene encodes CDR1 ENHRY and CDR2 SYGVKD.

V and J are TRBV21-1 and TRBJ2-3; TRBD2, as called in the table, went unchecked against the DNA. TRBV21-1 is annotated as a pseudogene. This CDR3 region has 16 residues. CDR3 region: CASSRASGGAMNTQYF. The CDR3 coding sequence is TGTGCCAGCAGCAGAGCGAGCGGGGGGGCCATGAATACGCAGTATTTT.

This chain connects TRBV4-2 to TRBJ2-3; 7 bases map to TRBD2. This CDR3 region has 15 residues. Germline V gene lookup returns CDR1 LGHNA and CDR2 YNFKEQ. V trimming: 4 bases; J trimming: 4 bases; junction bases outside the gene matches: 8. For the CDR3, the DNA is TGTGCCAGCAGCCCCCTGACTAGCCCGCCAGATACGCAGTATTTT. Translated, it gives CASSPLTSPPDTQYF.

The chain couples TRBV7-2 to TRBJ1-4, with D possibly matching TRBD1 (6 bases). This CDR3 is built from 17 residues. Trimming cost V 3 bases and J 1 base, with 15 bases left between them. Per the germline V gene, CDR1 is SGHTA and CDR2 is FQGNSA. DNA for the CDR3: TGTGCCAGCAGCTTGAAGGCGTCACAGGGAACTAATGAAAAACTGTTTTTT. The encoded protein is CASSLKASQGTNEKLFF. Full variable domain (missing parts from reference TRBV7-2 and TRBJ1-4): GAGVSQSPSNKVTEKGKDVELRCDPISGHTALYWYRQSLGQGLEFLIYFQGNSAPDKSGLPSDRFSAERTGGSVSTLTIQRTQQEDSAVYLCASSLKASQGTNEKLFFGSGTQLSVL.

In its sample, this clone was seen once. The chain recombines TRBV27 with TRBJ2-4; 8 positions match TRBD2. The CDR3 has 15 residues. Trimming took 10 bases from V and 0 from J; bases not matched to a gene: 8. Germline CDR1 MNHEY, CDR2 SMNVEV (reference sequence). The CDR3 sequence is CAIDPGGLAKNIQYF. The CDR3 DNA sequence: TGTGCCATCGATCCGGGGGGGCTAGCCAAAAACATTCAGTACTTC.

This chain links TRBV5-1 with TRBJ2-3; TRBD1 aligns across 8 bases. The CDR3 sequence is 15 residues long. The germline gives CDR1 SGHRS, CDR2 YFSETQ. The trim removed 4 bases at V and 4 bases at J, leaving 8 bases unmatched. This CDR3 is CASSPPGQVADTQYF. In nucleotides, the CDR3 is TGCGCCAGCAGCCCTCCGGGACAGGTGGCAGATACGCAGTATTTT.

The gene calls are TRBV19 and TRBJ2-7; the D gene is possibly TRBD2 (5 bases). The V gene lost 5 bases and the J gene lost 6 bases, with 17 bases spanning the gap. Germline CDR1 LNHDA, CDR2 SQIVND (reference sequence). The CDR3 length is 14 residues. The CDR3 loop reads CASSPGVGLGEQYF. CDR3 bases: TGTGCCAGTAGTCCCGGGGTAGGGCTCGGCGAGCAGTACTTC.

The rearrangement joins TRBV4-3 to TRBJ1-1; D is ambiguous. Germline V CDR1 and CDR2: LGHNA, YSLEER. Between the trimmed V and J ends, which lost 3 bases and 0 bases, there was a span of 8 bases. This CDR3 has 14 amino acids. CDR3 protein: CASSHDTVNTEAFF. The DNA for the CDR3 is TGCGCCAGCAGCCATGACACGGTGAACACTGAAGCTTTCTTT.

In this sample, this clone turned up once. The chain is built from TRBV28 and TRBJ2-7, with D unclear. V was pared by 2 bases and J by 3 bases, with 5 bases between. CDR3 size: 12 residues. Germline CDR1 and CDR2: MDHEN and SYDVKM. In nucleotides, the CDR3 is TGTGCCAGCAGTTTACAGGACTACGAGCAGTACTTC. Residues: CASSLQDYEQYF.

The chain couples TRBV7-9 to TRBJ1-6; 7 bases line up with TRBD1. With V trimmed by 1 base and J by 7 bases, 7 bases remained unmatched. CDR1 SEHNR and CDR2 FQNEAQ come from the germline V gene (reference sequence). CDR3 length: 16 amino acids. The CDR3 loop reads CASSLGPRGANSPLHF. CDR3 sequence (DNA): TGTGCCAGCAGCTTAGGCCCCAGGGGGGCAAATTCACCCCTCCACTTT.

In its sample, this clone was seen once. The chain uses TRBV7-2 and TRBJ2-7, with a tentative D call TRBD1 (6 bases). Germline lookup yields CDR1 SGHTA and CDR2 FQGNSA. This CDR3 comprises 15 residues. Trimming stripped 1 base from V and 3 bases from J, with 13 bases between. CDR3 amino acids: CASSLDGTLFYEQYF. The CDR3 DNA is TGTGCCAGCAGCTTAGACGGGACACTCTTCTACGAGCAGTACTTC.

The chain joins TRBV5-1 to TRBJ2-3, with D possibly being TRBD2 (6 bases). The germline gives CDR1 SGHRS, CDR2 YFSETQ. The CDR3 spans 13 residues. V lost 0 bases, J lost 11 bases, and 13 bases lay in between. The CDR3 nucleotides read TGCGCCAGCAGCTTGGAGGTAGCGGAGAAGCAGTATTTT. Protein: CASSLEVAEKQYF.

The chain couples TRBV6-1 to TRBJ1-2, with a possible D match to TRBD1 (5 bases). The germline V gene has CDR1 MNHNS and CDR2 SASEGT. The CDR3 is 13 residues long. The ends were cut back, 6 bases at V and 5 bases at J, with 13 bases in the middle. The CDR3 here is CASRDTGHYGYTF. The CDR3 nucleotides are TGTGCCAGCAGGGATACAGGACATTATGGCTACACCTTC.

The gene calls are TRBV6-5 and TRBJ1-5; D remains unclear. Trimming pared 8 bases from V and 5 bases from J, leaving 10 bases between. The germline gives CDR1 MNHEY, CDR2 SVGAGI. This CDR3 contains 12 residues. The CDR3 region has the DNA TGTGCCAGCGGCTCGAGGGATCAGCCCCAGCATTTT. Encoded protein: CASGSRDQPQHF.

V and J are TRBV5-1 and TRBJ1-1; no reliable D call. V was trimmed by 0 bases and J by 7 bases, leaving 16 bases between them. Germline CDR1 SGHRS, CDR2 YFSETQ. This CDR3 comprises 15 residues. The CDR3 reads CASSLVSGMTSEAFF. CDR3 sequence (DNA): TGCGCCAGCAGCTTGGTATCGGGGATGACGAGTGAAGCTTTCTTT.

V gene TRBV27 combines with J gene TRBJ1-4, with D unclear. The CDR3 has 12 amino acids. Between the trimmed V and J ends, which lost 6 bases and 4 bases, there was a span of 6 bases. Germline CDR1 reads MNHEY; CDR2 reads SMNVEV (reference sequence). CDR3 in DNA: TGTGCCAGCAGGGGCCTTAATGAAAAACTGTTTTTT. Translating it yields CASRGLNEKLFF.

The chain couples TRBV21-1 to TRBJ2-4; the tabulated D call, TRBD2, remains unverified against the DNA. TRBV21-1 is given as a pseudogene. CDR3 length equals 15 residues. The chain's CDR3 is CASSKIRGAKNIQYF. The DNA of the CDR3 is TGTGCCAGCAGCAAAATACGGGGAGCCAAAAACATTCAGTACTTC.

This chain connects TRBV7-2 to TRBJ1-4; D possibly corresponds to TRBD1 (6 bases). Germline CDR1 and CDR2: SGHTA and FQGNSA. Trimming took off 0 bases at V and 7 bases at J, with 9 bases between the two ends. The CDR3 is 14 amino acids. The CDR3 DNA follows: TGTGCCAGCAGCTTAGCGCTACAGGGTGAAAAACTGTTTTTT. It yields the protein CASSLALQGEKLFF.

As regards this clone: The same CDR3 also results from other DNA sequences found in this sample. The rearrangement uses TRBV18 and TRBJ2-1; 8 nucleotides line up with TRBD1. Germline lookup yields CDR1 KGHSH and CDR2 LQKENI. This CDR3 has 17 amino acids. The trim removed 3 bases at V and 9 bases at J, leaving 16 bases unmatched. The CDR3 protein is CASSPPTGTGVYSEQFF. For the CDR3, the DNA is TGTGCCAGCTCACCGCCAACCGGGACAGGAGTATATAGTGAGCAGTTCTTC.

J is TRBJ1-3 and V is TRBV7-9; D is unclear. With 3 bases removed from V and 0 bases from J, the gap between germline ends came to 12 bases. The CDR3 spans 16 residues. Germline CDR1 is SEHNR and CDR2 is FQNEAQ (reference sequence). The CDR3 DNA reads as TGTGCCAGCAGCTTGAAGCGGGCCAGCTCTGGAAACACCATATATTTT. Translating it yields CASSLKRASSGNTIYF.

The gene calls are TRBV25-1 and TRBJ1-6; D remains ambiguous. This CDR3 spans 16 amino acids. The V and J ends lost 2 bases and 4 bases respectively, with 12 bases between them. Germline CDR1 is MGHDK and CDR2 is SYGVNS. The CDR3 here is CASSEAVPYYNSPLHF. CDR3 in DNA: TGTGCCAGCAGTGAAGCGGTTCCTTATTATAATTCACCCCTCCACTTT. Drawing the rest from reference TRBV25-1 and TRBJ1-6, the complete variable domain is EADIYQTPRYLVIGTGKKITLECSQTMGHDKMYWYQQDPGMELHLIHYSYGVNSTEKGDLSSESTVSRIRTEHFPLTLESARPSHTSQYLCASSEAVPYYNSPLHFGNGTRLTVT.

The genes are TRBV5-5 and TRBJ2-5, with D perhaps matching TRBD2 (6 bases). The CDR3 is 16 amino acids. CDR1 and CDR2 from the germline V gene are SGHKS and YYEKEE (reference sequence). V was trimmed by 4 bases and J by 5 bases, leaving 21 bases between them. The CDR3 sequence: CASSGGTGSGLETQYF. CDR3 sequence (DNA): TGTGCCAGCAGCGGCGGGACGGGGTCAGGGTTGGAGACCCAGTACTTC. Drawing the rest from reference TRBV5-5 and TRBJ2-5, the complete variable domain is DAGVTQSPTHLIKTRGQQVTLRCSPISGHKSVSWYQQVLGQGPQFIFQYYEKEERGRGNFPDRFSARQFPNYSSELNVNALLLGDSALYLCASSGGTGSGLETQYFGPGTRLLVL.

The V call is TRBV6-1, the J call TRBJ2-5, with a tentative D call TRBD1 (7 bases). The V gene's germline CDR1 is MNHNS and CDR2 SASEGT. The CDR3 consists of 15 residues. Trimming stripped 4 bases from V and 5 bases from J, with 17 bases between. The CDR3 nucleotides read TGTGCCAGCAGTGTAGGCCAGGGGGGCTCGGAGACCCAGTACTTC. Protein product: CASSVGQGGSETQYF.

This chain uses TRBV7-2 with TRBJ1-1, with a weak D call TRBD1 (5 bases). With 5 bases removed from V and 1 base from J, the gap between germline ends came to 11 bases. CDR1 is SGHTA, CDR2 FQGNSA, per germline. CDR3 length: 14 residues. The CDR3, as DNA: TGTGCCAGCAGCGTTTACAGGCAGAACACTGAAGCTTTCTTT. Translation gives CASSVYRQNTEAFF.

The gene calls are TRBV6-6 and TRBJ1-5; maybe TRBD1 (5 bases). Germline CDR1 MNHNY, CDR2 SVGAGI (reference sequence). The V and J ends lost 2 bases and 4 bases respectively, with 9 bases between them. This CDR3 contains 14 residues. The CDR3 protein is CASSYGGGNQPQHF. DNA for the CDR3: TGTGCCAGCAGTTACGGGGGGGGGAATCAGCCCCAGCATTTT.

The chain recombines TRBV5-4 with TRBJ2-3; tentatively, D is TRBD2 (5 bases). CDR1 and CDR2 (germline): SGHNT, YYREEE (reference sequence). V dropped 3 bases and J dropped 2 bases, with 10 bases sitting between them. The CDR3 is made up of 14 amino acids. CDR3 region: CASSSGLVTDTQYF. The CDR3 nucleotides are TGTGCCAGCAGCTCCGGACTTGTCACAGATACGCAGTATTTT.

The V gene is TRBV7-2, the J gene TRBJ1-1, with a possible D match to TRBD1 (5 bases). The CDR3 consists of 18 residues. The V and J ends lost 4 bases and 1 base respectively, with 22 bases between them. CDR1 is SGHTA, CDR2 FQGNSA, per germline. The CDR3 is CASSYHPGRRRENTEAFF. CDR3 bases: TGTGCCAGCAGCTATCACCCAGGGAGGAGGAGGGAGAACACTGAAGCTTTCTTT.